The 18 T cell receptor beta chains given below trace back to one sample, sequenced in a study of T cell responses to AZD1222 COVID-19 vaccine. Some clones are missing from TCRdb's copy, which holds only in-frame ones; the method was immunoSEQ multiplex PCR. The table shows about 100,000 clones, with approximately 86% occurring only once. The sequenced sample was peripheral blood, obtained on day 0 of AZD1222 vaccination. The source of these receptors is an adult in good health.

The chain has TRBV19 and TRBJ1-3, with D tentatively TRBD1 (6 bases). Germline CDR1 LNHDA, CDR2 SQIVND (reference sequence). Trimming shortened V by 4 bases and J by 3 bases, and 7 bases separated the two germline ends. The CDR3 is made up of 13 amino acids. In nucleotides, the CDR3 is TGTGCCAGTAGTACGGACAGTGGAAACACCATATATTTT. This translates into CASSTDSGNTIYF.

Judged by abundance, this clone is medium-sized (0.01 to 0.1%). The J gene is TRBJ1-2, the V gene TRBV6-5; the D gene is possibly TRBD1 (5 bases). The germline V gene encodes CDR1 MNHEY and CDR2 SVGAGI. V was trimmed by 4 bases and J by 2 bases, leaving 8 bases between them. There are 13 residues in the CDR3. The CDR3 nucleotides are TGTGCCAGCAGTTTCACAGGAAACTATGGCTACACCTTC. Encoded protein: CASSFTGNYGYTF.

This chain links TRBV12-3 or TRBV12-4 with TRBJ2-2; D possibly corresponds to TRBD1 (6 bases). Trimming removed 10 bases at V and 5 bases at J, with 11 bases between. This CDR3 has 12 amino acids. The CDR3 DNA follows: TGTGCCACCTCTCAGGGGACCGGGGAGCTGTTTTTT. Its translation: CATSQGTGELFF.

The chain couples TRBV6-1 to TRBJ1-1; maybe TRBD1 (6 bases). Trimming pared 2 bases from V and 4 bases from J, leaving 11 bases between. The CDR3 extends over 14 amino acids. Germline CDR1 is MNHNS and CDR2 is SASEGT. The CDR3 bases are TGTGCCAGCAGTGAACGGGGGGCTGGCACTGAAGCTTTCTTT. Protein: CASSERGAGTEAFF.

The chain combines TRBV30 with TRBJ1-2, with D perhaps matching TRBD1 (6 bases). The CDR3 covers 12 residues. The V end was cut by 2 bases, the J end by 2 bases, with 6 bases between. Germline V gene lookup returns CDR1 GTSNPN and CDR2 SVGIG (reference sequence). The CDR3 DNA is TGTGCCTGGAGTCAGGGGAACTATGGCTACACCTTC. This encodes CAWSQGNYGYTF.

The CDR3 DNA sequence: TGTGCCAGCAGCTTAGTTCCCAGCGGGGTGGCAAATGAGCAGTTCTTC. This gives the protein CASSLVPSGVANEQFF. The gene calls are TRBV7-6 and TRBJ2-1, with TRBD2 matching over 7 bases. Per germline, CDR1 SGHVS and CDR2 FNYEAQ. The CDR3 is 16 amino acids. V trimming: 1 base; J trimming: 7 bases; junction bases outside the gene matches: 10. The variable domain in full, completed from reference TRBV7-6 and TRBJ2-1, reads GAGVSQSPRYKVTKRGQDVALRCDPISGHVSLYWYRQALGQGPEFLTYFNYEAQQDKSGLPNDRFSAERPEGSISTLTIQRTEQRDSAMYRCASSLVPSGVANEQFFGPGTRLTVL.

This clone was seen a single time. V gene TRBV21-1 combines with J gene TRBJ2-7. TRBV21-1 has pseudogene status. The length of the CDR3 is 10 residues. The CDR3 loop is CASSTHEQYF. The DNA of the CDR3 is TGTGCCAGCAGCACCCACGAGCAGTACTTC.

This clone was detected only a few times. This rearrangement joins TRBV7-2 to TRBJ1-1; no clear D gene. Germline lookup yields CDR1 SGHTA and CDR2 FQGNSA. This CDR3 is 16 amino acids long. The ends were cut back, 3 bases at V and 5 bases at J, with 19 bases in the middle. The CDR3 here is CASSLWGGGSGTEAFF. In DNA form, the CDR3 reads TGTGCCAGCAGCTTGTGGGGAGGAGGTTCGGGGACTGAAGCTTTCTTT.

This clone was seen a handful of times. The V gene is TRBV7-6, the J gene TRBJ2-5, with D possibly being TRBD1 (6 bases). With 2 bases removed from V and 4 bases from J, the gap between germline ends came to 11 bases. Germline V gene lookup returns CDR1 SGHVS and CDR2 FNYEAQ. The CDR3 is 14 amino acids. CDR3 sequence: CASSLLQGAETQYF. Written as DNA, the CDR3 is TGTGCCAGCAGCTTACTACAGGGTGCAGAGACCCAGTACTTC.

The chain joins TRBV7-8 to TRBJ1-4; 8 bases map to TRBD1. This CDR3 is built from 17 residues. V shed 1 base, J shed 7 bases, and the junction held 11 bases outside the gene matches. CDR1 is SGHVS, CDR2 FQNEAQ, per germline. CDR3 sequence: CASSLVPSATGGEKLFF. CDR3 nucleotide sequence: TGTGCCAGCAGCTTAGTCCCTTCCGCTACAGGGGGTGAAAAACTGTTTTTT. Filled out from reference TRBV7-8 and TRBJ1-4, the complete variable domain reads GAGVSQSPRYKVAKRGQDVALRCDPISGHVSLFWYQQALGQGPEFLTYFQNEAQLDKSGLPSDRFFAERPEGSVSTLKIQRTQQEDSAVYLCASSLVPSATGGEKLFFGSGTQLSVL.

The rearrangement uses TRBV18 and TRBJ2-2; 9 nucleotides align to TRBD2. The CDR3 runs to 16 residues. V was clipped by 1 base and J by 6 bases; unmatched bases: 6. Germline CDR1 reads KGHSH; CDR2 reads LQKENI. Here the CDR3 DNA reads TGTGCCAGCTCACCACGGGCTAGCGGGAAATCCGGGGAGCTGTTTTTT. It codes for CASSPRASGKSGELFF. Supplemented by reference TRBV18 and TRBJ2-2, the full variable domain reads NAGVMQNPRHLVRRRGQEARLRCSPMKGHSHVYWYRQLPEEGLKFMVYLQKENIIDESGMPKERFSAEFPKEGPSILRIQQVVRGDSAAYFCASSPRASGKSGELFFGEGSRLTVL.

CDR3 sequence (DNA): TGTGCCATCAGTGAGTCGATGAACACTGAAGCTTTCTTT. Protein sequence: CAISESMNTEAFF. V and J are TRBV10-3 and TRBJ1-1; D is unresolved. CDR3 length: 13 amino acids. Germline values: CDR1 ENHRY, CDR2 SYGVKD. The V end lost 0 bases, the J end lost 0 bases, and 2 bases lay between the germline ends.

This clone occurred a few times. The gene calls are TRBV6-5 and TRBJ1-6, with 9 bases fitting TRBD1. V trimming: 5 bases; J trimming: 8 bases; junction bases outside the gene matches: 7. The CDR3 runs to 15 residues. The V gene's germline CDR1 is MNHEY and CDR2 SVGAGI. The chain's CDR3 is CASSPMTGGYSPLHF. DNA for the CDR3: TGTGCCAGCAGTCCCATGACAGGGGGTTATTCACCCCTCCACTTT.

DNA of the CDR3: TGTGCCAGCAGTGAGGCGGTAGGAGCCAATCAGCCCCAGCATTTT. Its translation: CASSEAVGANQPQHF. The chain combines TRBV2 with TRBJ1-5; D is uncertain. V was pared by 3 bases and J by 3 bases, with 12 bases between. CDR1 and CDR2 (germline): SNHLY, FYNNEI. The length of the CDR3 is 15 residues.

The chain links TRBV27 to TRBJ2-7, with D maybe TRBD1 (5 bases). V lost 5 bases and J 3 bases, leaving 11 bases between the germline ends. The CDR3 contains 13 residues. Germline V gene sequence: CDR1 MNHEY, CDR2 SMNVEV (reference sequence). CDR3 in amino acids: CASSLGQDYEQYF. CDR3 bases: TGTGCCAGCAGTCTTGGACAAGACTACGAGCAGTACTTC.

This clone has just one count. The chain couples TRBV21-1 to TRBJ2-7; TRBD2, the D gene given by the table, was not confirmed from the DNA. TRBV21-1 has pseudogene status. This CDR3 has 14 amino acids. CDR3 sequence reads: CASSSGSGIYEQYF. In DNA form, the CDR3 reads TGTGCCAGCAGCAGTGGCAGCGGGATTTACGAGCAGTACTTC.

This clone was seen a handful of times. The CDR3 DNA sequence: TGTGCCAGCAGCTCCGGGACAGGGATCAACGAGCAGTACTTC. Translating gives CASSSGTGINEQYF. The chain links TRBV7-2 to TRBJ2-7, with 9 bases identical to TRBD1. The CDR3 covers 14 residues. Germline V gene lookup returns CDR1 SGHTA and CDR2 FQGNSA. The junction had 6 bases not matched to a gene; V was cut back by 4 bases and J by 5 bases.

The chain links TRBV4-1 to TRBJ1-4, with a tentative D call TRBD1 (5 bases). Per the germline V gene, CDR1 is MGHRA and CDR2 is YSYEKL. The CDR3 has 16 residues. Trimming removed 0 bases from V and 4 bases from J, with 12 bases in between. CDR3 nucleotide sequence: TGCGCCAGCAGCCAAGATTTTCTTCAGGGTAATGAAAAACTGTTTTTT. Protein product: CASSQDFLQGNEKLFF.